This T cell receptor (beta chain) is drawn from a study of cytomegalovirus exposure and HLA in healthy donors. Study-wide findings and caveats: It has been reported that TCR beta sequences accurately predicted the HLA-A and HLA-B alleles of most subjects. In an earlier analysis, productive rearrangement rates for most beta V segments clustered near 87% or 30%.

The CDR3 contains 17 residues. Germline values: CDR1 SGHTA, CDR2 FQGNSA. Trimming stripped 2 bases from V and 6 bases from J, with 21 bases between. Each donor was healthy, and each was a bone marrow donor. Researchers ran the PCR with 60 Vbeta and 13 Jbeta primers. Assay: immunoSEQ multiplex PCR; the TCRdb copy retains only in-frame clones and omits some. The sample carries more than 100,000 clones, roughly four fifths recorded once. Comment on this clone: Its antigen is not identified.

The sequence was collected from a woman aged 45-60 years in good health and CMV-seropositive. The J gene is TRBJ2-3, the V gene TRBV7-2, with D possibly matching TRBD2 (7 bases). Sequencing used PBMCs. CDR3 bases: TGTGCCAGCAGCTTAAGCGGGTGGGGGGGCGTCCTGGATACGCAGTATTTT. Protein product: CASSLSGWGGVLDTQYF.